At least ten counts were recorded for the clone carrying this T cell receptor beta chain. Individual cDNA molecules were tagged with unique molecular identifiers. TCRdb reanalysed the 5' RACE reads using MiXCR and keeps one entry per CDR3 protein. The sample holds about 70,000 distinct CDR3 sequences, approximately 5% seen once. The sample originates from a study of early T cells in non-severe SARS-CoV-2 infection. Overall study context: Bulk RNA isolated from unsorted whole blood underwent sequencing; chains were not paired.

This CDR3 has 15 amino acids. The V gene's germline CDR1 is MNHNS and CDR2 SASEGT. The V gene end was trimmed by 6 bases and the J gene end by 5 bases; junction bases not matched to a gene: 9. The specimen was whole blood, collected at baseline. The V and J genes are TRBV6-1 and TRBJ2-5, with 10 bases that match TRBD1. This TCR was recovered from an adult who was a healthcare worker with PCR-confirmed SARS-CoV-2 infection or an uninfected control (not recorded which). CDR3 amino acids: CASREGTGARETQYF. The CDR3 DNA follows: TGTGCCAGCAGGGAGGGGACAGGGGCACGTGAGACCCAGTACTTC.